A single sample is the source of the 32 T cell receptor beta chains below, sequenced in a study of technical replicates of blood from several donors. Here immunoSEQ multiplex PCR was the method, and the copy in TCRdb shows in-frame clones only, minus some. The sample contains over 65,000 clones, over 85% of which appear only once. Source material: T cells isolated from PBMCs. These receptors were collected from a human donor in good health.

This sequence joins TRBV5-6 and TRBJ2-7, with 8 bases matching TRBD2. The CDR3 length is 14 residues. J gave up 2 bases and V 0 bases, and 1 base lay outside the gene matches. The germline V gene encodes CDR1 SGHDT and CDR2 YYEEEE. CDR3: CASSLAGGPYEQYF. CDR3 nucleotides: TGTGCCAGCAGCTTGGCGGGAGGGCCCTACGAGCAGTACTTC.

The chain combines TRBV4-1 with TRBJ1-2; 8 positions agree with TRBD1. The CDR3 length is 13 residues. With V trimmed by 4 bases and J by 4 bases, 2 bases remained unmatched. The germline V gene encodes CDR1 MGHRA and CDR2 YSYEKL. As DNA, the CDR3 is TGCGCCAGCAGCCCACAGGGGGTCTATGGCTACACCTTC. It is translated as CASSPQGVYGYTF.

CDR3 in amino acids: CASSTRGTYEQYF. In DNA form, the CDR3 reads TGTGCCAGCAGCACGAGGGGGACCTACGAGCAGTACTTC. The V and J genes are TRBV7-9 and TRBJ2-7; D perhaps matches TRBD1 (6 bases). V lost 5 bases, J lost 2 bases, and 10 bases lay in between. Germline lookup yields CDR1 SEHNR and CDR2 FQNEAQ (reference sequence). The CDR3 covers 13 residues.

CDR3 residues: CASTTTGQNEKLFF. CDR3 sequence (DNA): TGTGCCAGCACCACGACAGGTCAAAATGAAAAACTGTTTTTT. The genes are TRBV9 and TRBJ1-4; a possible D gene is TRBD1 (6 bases). Trimming stripped 6 bases from V and 5 bases from J, with 14 bases between. The CDR3 contains 14 residues. Germline values: CDR1 SGDLS, CDR2 YYNGEE. The variable domain in full, completed from reference TRBV9 and TRBJ1-4, reads DSGVTQTPKHLITATGQRVTLRCSPRSGDLSVYWYQQSLDQGLQFLIQYYNGEERAKGNILERFSAQQFPDLHSELNLSSLELGDSALYFCASTTTGQNEKLFFGSGTQLSVL.

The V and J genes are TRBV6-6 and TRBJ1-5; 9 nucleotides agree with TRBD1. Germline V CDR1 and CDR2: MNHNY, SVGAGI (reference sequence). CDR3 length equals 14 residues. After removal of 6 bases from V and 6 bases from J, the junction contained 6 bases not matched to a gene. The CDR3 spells CASRQGQGFQPQHF. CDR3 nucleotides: TGTGCCAGCAGACAGGGACAGGGCTTTCAGCCCCAGCATTTT.

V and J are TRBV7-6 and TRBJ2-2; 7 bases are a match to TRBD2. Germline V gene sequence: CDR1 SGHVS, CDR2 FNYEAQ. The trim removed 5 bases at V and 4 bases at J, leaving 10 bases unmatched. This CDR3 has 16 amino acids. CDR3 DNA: TGTGCCAGCAGCCATCACGGCGGGGGTGGCACCGGGGAGCTGTTTTTT. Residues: CASSHHGGGGTGELFF.

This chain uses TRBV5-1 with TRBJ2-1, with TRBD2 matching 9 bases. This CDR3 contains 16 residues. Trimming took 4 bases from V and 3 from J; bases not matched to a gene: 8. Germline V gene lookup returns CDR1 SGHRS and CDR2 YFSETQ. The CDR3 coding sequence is TGCGCCAGCAGCCCCTCGGGCGGGAGGGTCTACAATGAGCAGTTCTTC. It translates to CASSPSGGRVYNEQFF. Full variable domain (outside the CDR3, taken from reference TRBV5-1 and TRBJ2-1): KAGVTQTPRYLIKTRGQQVTLSCSPISGHRSVSWYQQTPGQGLQFLFEYFSETQRNKGNFPGRFSGRQFSNSRSEMNVSTLELGDSALYLCASSPSGGRVYNEQFFGPGTRLTVL.

The CDR3 loop is CASHGQGWNTEAFF. The DNA of the CDR3 is TGTGCCAGCCACGGACAGGGCTGGAACACTGAAGCTTTCTTT. J is TRBJ1-1 and V is TRBV27; 8 bases align to TRBD1. Unmatched junction bases numbered 6, after V lost 8 bases and J lost 1 base. The CDR3 has 14 residues. The germline V gene encodes CDR1 MNHEY and CDR2 SMNVEV (reference sequence).

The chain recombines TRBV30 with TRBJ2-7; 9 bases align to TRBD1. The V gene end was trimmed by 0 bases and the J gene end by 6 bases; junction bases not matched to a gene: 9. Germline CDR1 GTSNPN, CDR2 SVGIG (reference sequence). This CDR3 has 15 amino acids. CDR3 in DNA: TGTGCCTGGAGTGTACAGACAGGGGGTCGAATCGAGCAGTACTTC. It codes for CAWSVQTGGRIEQYF.

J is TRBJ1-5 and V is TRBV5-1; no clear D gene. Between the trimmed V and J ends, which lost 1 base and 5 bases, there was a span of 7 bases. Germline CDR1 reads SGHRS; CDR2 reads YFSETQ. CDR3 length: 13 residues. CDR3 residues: CASSLLGYQPQHF. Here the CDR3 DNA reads TGCGCCAGCAGCTTGCTGGGCTATCAGCCCCAGCATTTT.

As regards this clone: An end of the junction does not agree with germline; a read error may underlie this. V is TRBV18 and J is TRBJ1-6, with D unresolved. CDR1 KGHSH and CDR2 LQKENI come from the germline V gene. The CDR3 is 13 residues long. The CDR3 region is CASSAPNNSPLHF. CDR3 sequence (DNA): TGTGCCAGCTCAGCACCCAATAATTCACCCCTCCACTTT.

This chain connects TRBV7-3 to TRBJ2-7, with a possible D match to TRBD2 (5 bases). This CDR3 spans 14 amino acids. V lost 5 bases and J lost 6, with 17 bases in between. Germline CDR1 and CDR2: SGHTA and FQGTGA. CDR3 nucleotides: TGTGCCAGCAGCCTACGGGGTTCCCCCTCCGAGCAGTACTTC. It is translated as CASSLRGSPSEQYF.

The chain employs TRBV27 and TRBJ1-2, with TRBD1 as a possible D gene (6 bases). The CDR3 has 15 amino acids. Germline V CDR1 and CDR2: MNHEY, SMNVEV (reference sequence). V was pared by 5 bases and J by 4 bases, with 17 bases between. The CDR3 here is CASSRLSDRSYGYTF. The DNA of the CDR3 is TGTGCCAGCAGTAGACTAAGCGACAGGAGCTATGGCTACACCTTC.

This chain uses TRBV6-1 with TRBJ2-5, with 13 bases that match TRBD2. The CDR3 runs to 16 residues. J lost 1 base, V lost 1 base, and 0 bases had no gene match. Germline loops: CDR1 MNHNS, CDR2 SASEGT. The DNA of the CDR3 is TGTGCCAGCAGTGAAGGACTAGCGGGGGGCCAAGAGACCCAGTACTTC. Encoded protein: CASSEGLAGGQETQYF.

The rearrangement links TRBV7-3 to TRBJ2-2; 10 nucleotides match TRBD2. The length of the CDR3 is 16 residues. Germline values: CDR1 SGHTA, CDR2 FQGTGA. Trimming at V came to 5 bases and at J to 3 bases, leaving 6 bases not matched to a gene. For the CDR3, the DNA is TGTGCCAGCAGCCCACCTGGACTAGCGGACACCGGGGAGCTGTTTTTT. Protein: CASSPPGLADTGELFF.

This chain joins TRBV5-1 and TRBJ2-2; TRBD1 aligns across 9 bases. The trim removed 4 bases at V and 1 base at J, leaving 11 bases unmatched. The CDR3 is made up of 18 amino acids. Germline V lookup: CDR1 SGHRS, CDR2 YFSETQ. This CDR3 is CASSPQGAFMRNTGELFF. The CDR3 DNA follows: TGCGCCAGCAGCCCACAGGGGGCGTTTATGCGGAACACCGGGGAGCTGTTTTTT.

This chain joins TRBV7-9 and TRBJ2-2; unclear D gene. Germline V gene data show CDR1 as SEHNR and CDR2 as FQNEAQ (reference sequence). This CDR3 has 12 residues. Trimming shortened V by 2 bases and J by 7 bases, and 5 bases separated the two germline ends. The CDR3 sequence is CASSLSNGELFF. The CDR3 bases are TGTGCCAGCAGCTTATCCAACGGGGAGCTGTTTTTT.

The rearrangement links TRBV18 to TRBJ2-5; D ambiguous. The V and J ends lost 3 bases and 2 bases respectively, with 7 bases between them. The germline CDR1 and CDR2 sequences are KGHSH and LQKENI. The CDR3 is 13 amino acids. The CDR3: CASSPAVQETQYF. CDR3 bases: TGTGCCAGCTCACCCGCAGTACAAGAGACCCAGTACTTC.

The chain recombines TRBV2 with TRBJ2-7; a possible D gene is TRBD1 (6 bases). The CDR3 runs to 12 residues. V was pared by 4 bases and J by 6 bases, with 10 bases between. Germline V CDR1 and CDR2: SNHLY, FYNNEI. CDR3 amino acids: CASSASGVEQYF. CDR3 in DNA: TGTGCCAGCAGTGCCTCAGGGGTCGAGCAGTACTTC. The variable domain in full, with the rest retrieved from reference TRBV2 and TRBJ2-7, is EPEVTQTPSHQVTQMGQEVILRCVPISNHLYFYWYRQILGQKVEFLVSFYNNEISEKSEIFDDQFSVERPDGSNFTLKIRSTKLEDSAMYFCASSASGVEQYFGPGTRLTVT.

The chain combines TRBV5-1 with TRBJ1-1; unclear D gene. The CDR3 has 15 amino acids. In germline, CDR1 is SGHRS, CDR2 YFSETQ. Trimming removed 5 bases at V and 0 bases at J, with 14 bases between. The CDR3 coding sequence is TGCGCCAGCAGTCTCGAAGGCGGAGTGAACACTGAAGCTTTCTTT. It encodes CASSLEGGVNTEAFF.

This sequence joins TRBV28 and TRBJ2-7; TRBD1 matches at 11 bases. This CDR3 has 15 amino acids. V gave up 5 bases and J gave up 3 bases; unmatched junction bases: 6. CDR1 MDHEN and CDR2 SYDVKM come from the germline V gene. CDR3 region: CASSPGQGAVYEQYF. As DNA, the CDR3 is TGTGCCAGCAGTCCCGGACAGGGGGCAGTCTACGAGCAGTACTTC.

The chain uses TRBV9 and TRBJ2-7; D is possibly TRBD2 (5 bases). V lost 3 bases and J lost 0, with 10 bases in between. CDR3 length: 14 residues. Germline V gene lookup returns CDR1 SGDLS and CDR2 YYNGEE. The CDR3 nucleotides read TGTGCCAGCAGCGGAGGACTGGGCTCCTACGAGCAGTACTTC. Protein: CASSGGLGSYEQYF.

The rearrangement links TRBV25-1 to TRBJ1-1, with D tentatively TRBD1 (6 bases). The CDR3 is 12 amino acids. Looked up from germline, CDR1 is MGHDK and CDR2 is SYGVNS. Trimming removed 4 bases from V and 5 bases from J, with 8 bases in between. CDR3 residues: CASSAGETEAFF. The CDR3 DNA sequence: TGTGCCAGCAGTGCAGGGGAAACTGAAGCTTTCTTT. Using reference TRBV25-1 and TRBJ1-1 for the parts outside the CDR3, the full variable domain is EADIYQTPRYLVIGTGKKITLECSQTMGHDKMYWYQQDPGMELHLIHYSYGVNSTEKGDLSSESTVSRIRTEHFPLTLESARPSHTSQYLCASSAGETEAFFGQGTRLTVV.

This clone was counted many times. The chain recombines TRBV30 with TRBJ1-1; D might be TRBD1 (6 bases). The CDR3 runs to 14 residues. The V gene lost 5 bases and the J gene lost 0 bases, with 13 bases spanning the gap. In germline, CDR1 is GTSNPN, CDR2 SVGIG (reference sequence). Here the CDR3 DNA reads TGTGCCTGGGAACCGGGACACCTGAACACTGAAGCTTTCTTT. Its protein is CAWEPGHLNTEAFF.

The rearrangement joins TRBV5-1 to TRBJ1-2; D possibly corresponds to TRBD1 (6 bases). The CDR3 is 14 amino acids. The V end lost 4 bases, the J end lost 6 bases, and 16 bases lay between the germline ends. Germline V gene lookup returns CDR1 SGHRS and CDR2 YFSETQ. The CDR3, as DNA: TGCGCCAGCAGCCCTTCCCGGGACACTGATGGCTACACCTTC. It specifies CASSPSRDTDGYTF. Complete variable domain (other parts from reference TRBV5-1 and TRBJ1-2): KAGVTQTPRYLIKTRGQQVTLSCSPISGHRSVSWYQQTPGQGLQFLFEYFSETQRNKGNFPGRFSGRQFSNSRSEMNVSTLELGDSALYLCASSPSRDTDGYTFGSGTRLTVV.

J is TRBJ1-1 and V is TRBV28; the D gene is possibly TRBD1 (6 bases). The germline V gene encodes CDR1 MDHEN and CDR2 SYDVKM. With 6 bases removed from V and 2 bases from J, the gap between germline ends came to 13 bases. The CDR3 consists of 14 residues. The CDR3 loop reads CASREGQTNTEAFF. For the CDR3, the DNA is TGTGCCAGCAGAGAAGGACAGACTAACACTGAAGCTTTCTTT.

CDR3 residues: CASSTGLGGTDTQYF. For the CDR3, the DNA is TGTGCCAGCAGTACAGGGTTAGGTGGTACAGATACGCAGTATTTT. The chain joins TRBV2 to TRBJ2-3, with a tentative D call TRBD1 (6 bases). CDR3 size: 15 residues. Per germline, CDR1 SNHLY and CDR2 FYNNEI. The V end was cut by 5 bases, the J end by 3 bases, with 15 bases between. The whole variable domain, filled in from reference TRBV2 and TRBJ2-3, reads EPEVTQTPSHQVTQMGQEVILRCVPISNHLYFYWYRQILGQKVEFLVSFYNNEISEKSEIFDDQFSVERPDGSNFTLKIRSTKLEDSAMYFCASSTGLGGTDTQYFGPGTRLTVL.

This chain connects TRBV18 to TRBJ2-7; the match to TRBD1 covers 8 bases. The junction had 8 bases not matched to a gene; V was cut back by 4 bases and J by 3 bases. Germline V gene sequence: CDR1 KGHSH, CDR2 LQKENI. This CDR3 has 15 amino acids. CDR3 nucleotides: TGTGCCAGCTCACGAACCGGGACAGGCAACTACGAGCAGTACTTC. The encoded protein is CASSRTGTGNYEQYF.

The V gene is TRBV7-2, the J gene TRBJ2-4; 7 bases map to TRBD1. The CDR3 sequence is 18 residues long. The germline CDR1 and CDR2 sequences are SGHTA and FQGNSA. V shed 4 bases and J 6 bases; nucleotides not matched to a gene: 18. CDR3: CASSSQMGTVLGRNIQYF. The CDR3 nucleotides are TGTGCCAGCAGCTCGCAAATGGGGACAGTCCTGGGGAGAAACATTCAGTACTTC.

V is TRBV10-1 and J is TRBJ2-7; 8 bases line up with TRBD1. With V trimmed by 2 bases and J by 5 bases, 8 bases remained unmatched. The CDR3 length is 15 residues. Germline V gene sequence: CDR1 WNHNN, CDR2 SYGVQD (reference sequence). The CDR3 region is CASSEGTGGANEQYF. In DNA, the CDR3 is TGCGCCAGCAGTGAGGGGACAGGAGGTGCCAACGAGCAGTACTTC.

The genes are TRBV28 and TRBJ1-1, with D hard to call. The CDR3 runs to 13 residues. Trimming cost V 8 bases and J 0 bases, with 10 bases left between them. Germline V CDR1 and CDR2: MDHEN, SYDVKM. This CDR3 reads CASATTMNTEAFF. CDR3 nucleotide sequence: TGTGCCAGCGCAACAACTATGAACACTGAAGCTTTCTTT.

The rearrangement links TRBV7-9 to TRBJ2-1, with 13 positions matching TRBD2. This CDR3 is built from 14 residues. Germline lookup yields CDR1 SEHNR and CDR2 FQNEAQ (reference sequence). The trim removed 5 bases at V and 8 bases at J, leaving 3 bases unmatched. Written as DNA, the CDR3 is TGTGCCAGCAGCACCGGACTAGCGGGAGATGAGCAGTTCTTC. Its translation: CASSTGLAGDEQFF. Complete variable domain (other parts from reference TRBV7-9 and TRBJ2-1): DTGVSQNPRHKITKRGQNVTFRCDPISEHNRLYWYRQTLGQGPEFLTYFQNEAQLEKSRLLSDRFSAERPKGSFSTLEIQRTEQGDSAMYLCASSTGLAGDEQFFGPGTRLTVL.